These 30 T cell receptor beta chains came from one sample sequenced in a study of blood T cell repertoires in COVID-19. Profiled with immunoSEQ multiplex PCR; TCRdb holds only in-frame clones, not every one. The sample contains some 260,000 clones, 88% of which appear only once. The source material was peripheral blood. Receptor source: a woman aged 40 to 49 who had recovered from COVID-19.

This chain joins TRBV19 and TRBJ1-5; D not resolved. The germline gives CDR1 LNHDA, CDR2 SQIVND (reference sequence). V lost 3 bases, J lost 4 bases, and 7 bases lay in between. The CDR3 is 13 residues long. CDR3 bases: TGTGCCAGTAGTATGACTGGGAATCAGCCCCAGCATTTT. It specifies CASSMTGNQPQHF.

The DNA for the CDR3 is TGTGCCAGCAGCATTAGTAAAAAACTGTTTTTT. Its protein product is CASSISKKLFF. The chain couples TRBV21-1 to TRBJ1-4. TRBV21-1 is tagged as a pseudogene. There are 11 residues in the CDR3.

This clone was seen only once. One end of the junction fails to match germline, which may point to a read error. Here the CDR3 reads CASMGTAGDF. Here the CDR3 DNA reads TGTGCCAGCATGGGCACCGCGGGGGATTTT. The V call is TRBV2, the J call TRBJ2-3; 7 bases line up with TRBD2. Germline V gene lookup returns CDR1 SNHLY and CDR2 FYNNEI. There are 10 residues in the CDR3.

The chain carries TRBV4-2 and TRBJ2-3; TRBD2 matches at 13 bases. The CDR3 spans 19 residues. V was pared by 1 base and J by 0 bases, with 7 bases of the junction left unmatched. Per germline, CDR1 LGHNA and CDR2 YNFKEQ. CDR3 nucleotide sequence: TGTGCCAGCAGCCAAGTCGTACCGGGACTAGCGGGAAGCACAGATACGCAGTATTTT. Translated: CASSQVVPGLAGSTDTQYF.

The chain employs TRBV6-4 and TRBJ2-5; 8 bases map to TRBD2. This CDR3 comprises 16 residues. Germline V gene data show CDR1 as MRHNA and CDR2 as SNTAGT. Trimming took 0 bases from V and 1 from J; bases not matched to a gene: 4. The CDR3 protein is CASSDSSGGGQETQYF. CDR3 nucleotides: TGTGCCAGCAGTGACTCGTCGGGGGGGGGCCAAGAGACCCAGTACTTC.

The chain combines TRBV5-4 with TRBJ2-3; D ambiguous. V was shortened by 5 bases and J by 0 bases, with 19 bases between the two germline ends. The CDR3 totals 17 residues. In germline, CDR1 is SGHNT, CDR2 YYREEE (reference sequence). CDR3 DNA: TGTGCCAGCAGTTTCAGACTGGCGCCGGTTAGCACAGATACGCAGTATTTT. Protein sequence: CASSFRLAPVSTDTQYF.

The rearrangement joins TRBV7-3 to TRBJ2-2; TRBD1 is a possible D gene (6 bases). The CDR3 is made up of 15 amino acids. Trimming took 5 bases from V and 4 from J, leaving 14 bases between them. Germline CDR1 reads SGHTA; CDR2 reads FQGTGA. CDR3 in DNA: TGTGCCAGCAGCAACGGACAGACGGTCACCGGGGAGCTGTTTTTT. Translated: CASSNGQTVTGELFF.

V and J are TRBV27 and TRBJ2-7, with D maybe TRBD2 (7 bases). The CDR3 is made up of 17 amino acids. V was clipped by 8 bases and J by 2 bases, with 25 bases between them. Germline assignment: CDR1 MNHEY and CDR2 SMNVEV (reference sequence). DNA of the CDR3: TGTGCCAGCGCCGCTGGGGGGGGCCCAATTAGGGCCTACGAGCAGTACTTC. Protein: CASAAGGGPIRAYEQYF.

This clone has a single count. The J gene is TRBJ2-7, the V gene TRBV6-1; TRBD1 aligns across 7 bases. The CDR3 contains 15 residues. Unmatched junction bases numbered 6, after V lost 1 base and J lost 3 bases. Germline CDR1 reads MNHNS; CDR2 reads SASEGT. In nucleotides, the CDR3 is TGTGCCAGCAGTGAAGGGGGCGACAGGGACTACGAGCAGTACGTC. This codes for CASSEGGDRDYEQYV.

The chain combines TRBV18 with TRBJ2-7, with D tentatively TRBD1 (7 bases). The V end was cut by 3 bases, the J end by 9 bases, with 15 bases between. The CDR3 spans 13 residues. Germline V gives CDR1 KGHSH, CDR2 LQKENI. The CDR3 DNA reads TGTGCCAGCTCACCGCAGCAGGGGGGCGGGCAGTACGTC. Its translation is CASSPQQGGGQYV.

V gene TRBV2 combines with J gene TRBJ2-1; 14 bases align to TRBD2. The trim removed 8 bases at V and 6 bases at J, leaving 6 bases unmatched. The CDR3 loop spans 15 amino acids. Germline CDR1 reads SNHLY; CDR2 reads FYNNEI. The CDR3 nucleotides read TGTGCCAGCCCCAGACTAGCGGGAGGGGGCAATGAGCAGTTCTTC. This sequence encodes CASPRLAGGGNEQFF.

The chain joins TRBV6-2 or TRBV6-3 to TRBJ2-1; D gene ambiguous. V was cut by 6 bases and J by 4 bases, with 7 bases left in between. Germline values: CDR1 MNHEY, CDR2 SVGEGT. This CDR3 contains 12 residues. The CDR3 region has the DNA TGTGCCAGCAGCCCCGTGTACAATGAGCAGTTCTTC. It translates to CASSPVYNEQFF.

V gene TRBV19 combines with J gene TRBJ1-5, with D hard to call. Trimming removed 1 base at V and 6 bases at J, with 10 bases between. CDR3 length equals 14 residues. Germline V gene lookup returns CDR1 LNHDA and CDR2 SQIVND (reference sequence). This CDR3 reads CASSIGGLGQPQHF. The CDR3 DNA is TGTGCCAGTAGTATAGGAGGGTTGGGTCAGCCCCAGCATTTT. Using reference TRBV19 and TRBJ1-5 for the parts outside the CDR3, the full variable domain is DGGITQSPKYLFRKEGQNVTLSCEQNLNHDAMYWYRQDPGQGLRLIYYSQIVNDFQKGDIAEGYSVSREKKESFPLTVTSAQKNPTAFYLCASSIGGLGQPQHFGDGTRLSIL.

This chain joins TRBV5-1 and TRBJ2-1, with 16 bases fitting TRBD2. V was clipped by 4 bases and J by 0 bases; unmatched bases: 4. Germline assignment: CDR1 SGHRS and CDR2 YFSETQ. The CDR3 is made up of 18 amino acids. The CDR3 is CASSPGTSGRASYNEQFF. CDR3 DNA: TGCGCCAGCAGCCCCGGGACTAGCGGGAGGGCCTCCTACAATGAGCAGTTCTTC.

The count of this clone is one. The V call is TRBV11-3, the J call TRBJ1-3; no clear D gene. V shed 2 bases and J shed 2 bases, with 10 bases lying between them. This CDR3 has 15 residues. The germline V gene has CDR1 SGHNT and CDR2 YENEEA. The DNA of the CDR3 is TGTGCCAGCAGCTTATCAGCCGGGGCTGGAAACACCATATATTTT. It codes for CASSLSAGAGNTIYF.

This chain connects TRBV7-2 to TRBJ1-4; D perhaps matches TRBD1 (5 bases). The CDR3 is 15 residues long. V was cut by 5 bases and J by 10 bases, with 20 bases left in between. The germline V gene encodes CDR1 SGHTA and CDR2 FQGNSA. The CDR3 bases are TGTGCCAGCAGCCGGGACGGACCTTCGGGGGGAAAACTGTTTTTT. Translated, it gives CASSRDGPSGGKLFF.

The chain recombines TRBV3-1 (or the pseudogene TRBV3-2) with TRBJ2-7; 8 bases line up with TRBD2. The germline V gene encodes CDR1 LGHDT and CDR2 YNNKEL (reference sequence). V shed 4 bases and J 1 base; nucleotides not matched to a gene: 6. The CDR3 is 15 residues long. CDR3 sequence: CASSPRTSGSYEQYF. In DNA form, the CDR3 reads TGTGCCAGCAGCCCGCGAACTAGCGGATCCTACGAGCAGTACTTC.

The genes are TRBV6-2 or TRBV6-3 and TRBJ2-2; 11 bases are shared with TRBD2. The length of the CDR3 is 16 residues. CDR1 and CDR2 from the germline V gene are MNHEY and SVGEGT. V dropped 6 bases and J dropped 2; count of bases not matched to a gene: 5. For the CDR3, the DNA is TGTGCCAGCAGCCCCGGACTAGCGGGTAACACCGGGGAGCTGTTTTTT. Its protein is CASSPGLAGNTGELFF.

This clone was counted once. This chain uses TRBV5-1 with TRBJ1-2; no reliable D call. The germline CDR1 and CDR2 sequences are SGHRS and YFSETQ. V shed 0 bases and J shed 3 bases, with 15 bases lying between them. The CDR3 contains 16 residues. The CDR3 protein is CASSLATGVGDYGYTF. The CDR3 bases are TGCGCCAGCAGCTTGGCCACCGGGGTTGGGGACTATGGCTACACCTTC.

This chain connects TRBV5-8 to TRBJ2-7, with 10 positions matching TRBD1. Germline CDR1 and CDR2: SGHTS and YDEGEE. The CDR3 loop spans 12 amino acids. J was trimmed by 6 bases and V by 4 bases; bases with no gene match: 1. This CDR3 reads CASSRTGGEQYF. The CDR3 DNA reads TGTGCCAGCAGCCGGACAGGGGGCGAGCAGTACTTC.

The CDR3 loop reads CAITRGLAGGAPYEQYF. DNA of the CDR3: TGTGCCATTACCCGGGGGCTAGCGGGGGGAGCTCCTTACGAGCAGTACTTC. The rearrangement uses TRBV10-3 and TRBJ2-7; 11 bases align to TRBD2. V gave up 9 bases and J gave up 4 bases; unmatched junction bases: 17. The CDR3 length is 17 residues. Germline V gene data show CDR1 as ENHRY and CDR2 as SYGVKD.

The chain carries TRBV7-9 and TRBJ2-6; D unclear. The ends were cut back, 6 bases at V and 0 bases at J, with 6 bases in the middle. CDR3 length: 14 amino acids. The germline CDR1 and CDR2 sequences are SEHNR and FQNEAQ (reference sequence). This chain's CDR3 is CASRRGSGANVLTF. DNA of the CDR3: TGTGCCAGCAGACGAGGCTCTGGGGCCAACGTCCTGACTTTC.

The rearrangement uses TRBV9 and TRBJ1-6, with D unclear. The CDR3 is 14 amino acids. Germline V gene data show CDR1 as SGDLS and CDR2 as YYNGEE. Trimming took 3 bases from V and 7 from J, leaving 11 bases between them. The CDR3 nucleotides are TGTGCCAGCAGCGCCCGCAGGTCGAATTCACCCCTCCACTTT. This translates into CASSARRSNSPLHF.

V and J are TRBV11-3 and TRBJ2-1; D perhaps matches TRBD2 (6 bases). V lost 7 bases to trimming and J lost 7 bases, with 17 bases between them. This CDR3 has 14 residues. Germline CDR1 is SGHNT and CDR2 is YENEEA. DNA for the CDR3: TGTGCCAGCACCTCGCGGGAAGTCTGGAATGAGCAGTTCTTC. Protein product: CASTSREVWNEQFF.

This rearrangement joins TRBV5-4 to TRBJ1-1; the D is unclear. Trimming shortened V by 3 bases and J by 5 bases, and 8 bases separated the two germline ends. The CDR3 consists of 12 residues. Germline V gene data show CDR1 as SGHNT and CDR2 as YYREEE (reference sequence). As DNA, the CDR3 is TGTGCCAGCAGCTCAGGTTGGACTGAAGCTTTCTTT. This gives the protein CASSSGWTEAFF. The variable domain in full, with the rest retrieved from reference TRBV5-4 and TRBJ1-1, is ETGVTQSPTHLIKTRGQQVTLRCSSQSGHNTVSWYQQALGQGPQFIFQYYREEENGRGNFPPRFSGLQFPNYSSELNVNALELDDSALYLCASSSGWTEAFFGQGTRLTVV.

The V and J genes are TRBV7-2 and TRBJ2-7; TRBD1 matches 9 bases. The germline gives CDR1 SGHTA, CDR2 FQGNSA. This CDR3 comprises 14 residues. V shed 5 bases and J 2 bases; nucleotides not matched to a gene: 4. The CDR3 bases are TGTGCCAGCAGCCGGGACAGGGTGGCCTACGAGCAGTACTTC. It specifies CASSRDRVAYEQYF.

V and J are TRBV7-9 and TRBJ2-1; 8 bases are shared with TRBD2. Germline CDR1 and CDR2: SEHNR and FQNEAQ (reference sequence). The CDR3 spans 15 residues. Trimming removed 8 bases from V and 5 bases from J; junction bases left unmatched: 11. The CDR3 reads CASGWSGRAHNEQFF. CDR3 DNA: TGTGCCAGCGGCTGGAGCGGGAGAGCCCACAATGAGCAGTTCTTC.

The V and J genes are TRBV19 and TRBJ1-5; no firm D call. V was cut by 3 bases and J by 5 bases, with 8 bases left in between. This CDR3 is 13 amino acids long. Germline CDR1 reads LNHDA; CDR2 reads SQIVND (reference sequence). In DNA form, the CDR3 reads TGTGCCAGTAGTATCCTGGAGGATCAGCCCCAGCATTTT. It codes for CASSILEDQPQHF.

The chain has TRBV2 and TRBJ1-5; D perhaps matches TRBD1 (5 bases). The CDR3 sequence is 14 residues long. The V and J ends lost 6 bases and 0 bases respectively, with 9 bases between them. Germline V gene lookup returns CDR1 SNHLY and CDR2 FYNNEI. The chain's CDR3 is CASRKTDSNQPQHF. CDR3 DNA sequence: TGTGCCAGCAGGAAGACAGATAGCAATCAGCCCCAGCATTTT.

The V gene is TRBV6-2 or TRBV6-3, the J gene TRBJ2-7; TRBD2 agrees at 13 bases. This CDR3 has 16 residues. Germline V lookup: CDR1 MNHEY, CDR2 SVGEGT. V shed 5 bases and J 0 bases; nucleotides not matched to a gene: 4. Here the CDR3 reads CASSLWTSGSSYEQYF. The CDR3 DNA is TGTGCCAGCAGTCTTTGGACTAGCGGGAGCTCCTACGAGCAGTACTTC.